This TCR beta chain was observed in a study of T cells in Graves' hyperthyroidism and ophthalmopathy. Overall study: Peripheral blood collection took place at initial diagnosis, before any treatment. General study findings and limits: Expanded thyroid clonotypes (above 0.001) were mostly also found in blood.

Authors of the study amplified TCR beta CDR3 regions from RNA transcripts. TCR CDR3 underwent first-round RT-PCR with the HTBI primer set. TCRdb re-analysed the multiplex PCR reads in MiXCR, keeping a single row per CDR3 protein. Among a few hundred thousand distinct CDR3 sequences listed, 15% to 20% were seen once. The germline gives CDR1 GTSNPN, CDR2 SVGIG (reference sequence). The CDR3 consists of 18 residues. Trimming took 7 bases from V and 0 from J, leaving 22 bases between them. Not enrolled were patients with uncontrolled infection, other autoimmune disease, pregnancy or lactation. For this clonotype: Its antigen is currently unknown.

This sequence joins TRBV30 and TRBJ1-6, with TRBD1 as a possible D gene (6 bases). This receptor was taken from a woman younger than 35 with Graves' ophthalmopathy. Sequenced material: blood. CDR3 region: CASGGLTGESSYNSPLHF. CDR3 in DNA: TGTGCCTCGGGGGGCTTGACAGGAGAGAGCTCCTATAATTCACCCCTCCACTTT.